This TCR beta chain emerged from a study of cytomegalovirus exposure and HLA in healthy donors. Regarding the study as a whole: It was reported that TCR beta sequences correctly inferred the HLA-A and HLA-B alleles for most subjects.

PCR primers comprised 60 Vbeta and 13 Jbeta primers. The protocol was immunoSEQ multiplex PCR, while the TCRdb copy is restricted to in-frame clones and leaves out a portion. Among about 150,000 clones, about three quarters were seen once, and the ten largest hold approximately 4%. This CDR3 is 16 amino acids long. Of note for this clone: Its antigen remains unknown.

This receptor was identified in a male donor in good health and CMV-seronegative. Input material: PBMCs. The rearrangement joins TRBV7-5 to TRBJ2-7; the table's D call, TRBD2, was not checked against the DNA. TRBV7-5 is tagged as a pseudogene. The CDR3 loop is CARSSPGLSGNYEQYF. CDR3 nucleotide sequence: TGTGCCAGAAGCTCTCCCGGACTAAGCGGAAATTACGAGCAGTACTTC.